This TCR beta chain was sequenced in a study of cytomegalovirus exposure and HLA in healthy donors. Study context: Of 398 genotyped donors, roughly 86% clustered with self-reported Caucasian donors.

General observations from the study: One cluster of highly shared sequence variants probably arose as a sequencing artifact. A few of the chains that were CMV-associated were confirmed in vitro to be specific for CMV antigens. TCR beta V segments were, for the most part, productive about 87% or about 30% of the time in an earlier analysis.

About this clone itself: What it recognizes is unknown.

V gave up 0 bases and J gave up 6 bases, with 11 bases separating them. Germline CDR1 and CDR2: ENHRY and SYGVKD. The CDR3 has 15 amino acids. Vbeta (60) and Jbeta (13) primers were used in the PCR. The repertoire was sequenced with immunoSEQ multiplex PCR; TCRdb's copy has only in-frame clones and lacks some. The sample yields more than 95,000 clones, about 68% seen once. The sequenced material came from PBMCs. The chain is built from TRBV10-3 and TRBJ1-4; the D is unclear. The TCR originated in a woman aged 45-60 years in good health and CMV-seropositive. CDR3 amino acids: CAISESTGNYEKLFF. The CDR3, as DNA: TGTGCCATCAGTGAGTCCACGGGAAATTATGAAAAACTGTTTTTT.